What follows is one TCR beta chain and its context. The CDR3 has 11 amino acids. The germline V gene encodes CDR1 MNHNS and CDR2 SASEGT. Trimming cost V 8 bases and J 8 bases, with 12 bases left between them. PCR was performed using 60 Vbeta and 13 Jbeta primers. This table comes from immunoSEQ multiplex PCR, and its TCRdb copy is limited to in-frame clones, with some not included. Of 200,000 or so clones listed, about two thirds are singletons. This entry comes from a study of cytomegalovirus exposure and HLA in healthy donors. Sample: PBMCs. This sequence joins TRBV6-1 and TRBJ1-2; maybe TRBD1 (5 bases). The receptor comes from a man in his forties in good health and CMV-seropositive. The CDR3 DNA sequence: TGTGCCAGCGATTCAGGGTACGGCTACACCTTC. This sequence encodes CASDSGYGYTF.